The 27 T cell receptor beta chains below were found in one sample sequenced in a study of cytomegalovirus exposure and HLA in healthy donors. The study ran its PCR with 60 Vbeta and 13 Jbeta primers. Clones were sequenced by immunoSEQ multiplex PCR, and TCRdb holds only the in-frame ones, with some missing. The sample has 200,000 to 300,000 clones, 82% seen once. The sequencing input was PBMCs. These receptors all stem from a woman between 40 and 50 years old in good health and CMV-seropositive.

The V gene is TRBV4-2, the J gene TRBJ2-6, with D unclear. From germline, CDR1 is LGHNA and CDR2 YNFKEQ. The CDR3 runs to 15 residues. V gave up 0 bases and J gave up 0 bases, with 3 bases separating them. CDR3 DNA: TGTGCCAGCAGCCAAGACAACTCTGGGGCCAACGTCCTGACTTTC. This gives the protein CASSQDNSGANVLTF.

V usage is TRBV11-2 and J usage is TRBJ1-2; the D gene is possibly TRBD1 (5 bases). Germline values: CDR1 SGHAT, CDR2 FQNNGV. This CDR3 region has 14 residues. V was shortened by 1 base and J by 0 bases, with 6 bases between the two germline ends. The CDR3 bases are TGTGCCAGCAGCTTAGCAGGGACTAACTATGGCTACACCTTC. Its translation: CASSLAGTNYGYTF.

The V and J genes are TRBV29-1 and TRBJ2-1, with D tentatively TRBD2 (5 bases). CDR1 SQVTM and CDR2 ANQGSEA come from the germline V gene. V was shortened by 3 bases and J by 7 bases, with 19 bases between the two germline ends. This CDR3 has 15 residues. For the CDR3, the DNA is TGCAGCGTTGACACCCGGGGAAGGGCCCGGAATGAGCAGTTCTTC. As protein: CSVDTRGRARNEQFF.

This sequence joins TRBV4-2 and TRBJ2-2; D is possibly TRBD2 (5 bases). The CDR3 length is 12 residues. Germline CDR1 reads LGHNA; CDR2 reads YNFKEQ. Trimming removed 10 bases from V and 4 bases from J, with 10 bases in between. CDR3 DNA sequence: TGTGCCATCGGGGATCTCACCGGGGAGCTGTTTTTT. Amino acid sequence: CAIGDLTGELFF.

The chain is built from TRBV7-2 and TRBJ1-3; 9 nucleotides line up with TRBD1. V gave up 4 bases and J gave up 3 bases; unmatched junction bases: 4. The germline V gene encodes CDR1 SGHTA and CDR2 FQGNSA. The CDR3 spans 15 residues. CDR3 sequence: CASSSRQGGGNTIYF. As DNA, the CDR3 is TGTGCCAGCAGCTCCCGACAGGGGGGTGGAAACACCATATATTTT.

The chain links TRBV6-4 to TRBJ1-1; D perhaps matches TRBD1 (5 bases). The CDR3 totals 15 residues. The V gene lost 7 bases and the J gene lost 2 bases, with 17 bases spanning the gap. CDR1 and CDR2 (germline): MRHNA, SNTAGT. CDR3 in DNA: TGTGCCAGCACCCAGATGCAGGGCGGCAACACTGAAGCTTTCTTT. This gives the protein CASTQMQGGNTEAFF.

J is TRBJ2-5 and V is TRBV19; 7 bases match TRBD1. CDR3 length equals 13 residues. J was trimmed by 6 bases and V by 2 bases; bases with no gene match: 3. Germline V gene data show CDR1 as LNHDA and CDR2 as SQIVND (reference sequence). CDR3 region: CASSIRQGKTQYF. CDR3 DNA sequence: TGTGCCAGTAGTATACGACAGGGAAAGACCCAGTACTTC.

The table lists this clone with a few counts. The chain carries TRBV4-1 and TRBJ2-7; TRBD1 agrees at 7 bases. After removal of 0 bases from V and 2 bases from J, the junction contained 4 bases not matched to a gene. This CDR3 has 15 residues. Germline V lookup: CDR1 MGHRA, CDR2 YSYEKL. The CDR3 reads CASSQEGTGAYEQYF. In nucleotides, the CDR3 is TGCGCCAGCAGCCAAGAAGGCACAGGGGCCTACGAGCAGTACTTC.

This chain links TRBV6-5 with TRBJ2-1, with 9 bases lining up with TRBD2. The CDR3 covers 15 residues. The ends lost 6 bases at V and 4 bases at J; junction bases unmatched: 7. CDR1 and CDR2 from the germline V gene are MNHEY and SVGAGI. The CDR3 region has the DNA TGTGCCAGCAGCCGACTAGCGGAGACTTACAATGAGCAGTTCTTC. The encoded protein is CASSRLAETYNEQFF.

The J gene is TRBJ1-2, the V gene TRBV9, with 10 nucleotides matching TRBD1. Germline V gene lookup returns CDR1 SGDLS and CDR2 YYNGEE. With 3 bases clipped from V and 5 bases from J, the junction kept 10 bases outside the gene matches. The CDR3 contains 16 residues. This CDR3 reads CASSEDLRTGGYGYTF. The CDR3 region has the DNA TGTGCCAGCAGCGAAGACTTGAGGACAGGGGGGTATGGCTACACCTTC.

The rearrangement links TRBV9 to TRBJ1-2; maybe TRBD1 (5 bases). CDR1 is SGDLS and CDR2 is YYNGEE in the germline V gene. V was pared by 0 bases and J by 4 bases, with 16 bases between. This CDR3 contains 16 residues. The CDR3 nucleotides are TGTGCCAGCAGCGTAGGTTGGGACTCATCCTTCTATGGCTACACCTTC. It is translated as CASSVGWDSSFYGYTF. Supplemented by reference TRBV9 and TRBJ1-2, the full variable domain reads DSGVTQTPKHLITATGQRVTLRCSPRSGDLSVYWYQQSLDQGLQFLIQYYNGEERAKGNILERFSAQQFPDLHSELNLSSLELGDSALYFCASSVGWDSSFYGYTFGSGTRLTVV.

CDR3: CASSLRGPGPRQYF. CDR3 nucleotides: TGTGCCAGCAGTTTACGCGGCCCCGGCCCACGGCAGTATTTT. The J gene is TRBJ2-3, the V gene TRBV6-5; D ambiguous. CDR1 MNHEY and CDR2 SVGAGI come from the germline V gene. Deletions cut 4 bases from V and 11 bases from J, with 19 bases between. This CDR3 is built from 14 residues.

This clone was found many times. This chain's CDR3 is CASSESNLGLAGDEQFF. The CDR3 nucleotides are TGCGCCAGCAGTGAGTCGAATCTTGGACTAGCGGGGGATGAGCAGTTCTTC. V and J are TRBV10-1 and TRBJ2-1, with 13 bases identical to TRBD2. The CDR3 spans 17 residues. Germline lookup yields CDR1 WNHNN and CDR2 SYGVQD (reference sequence). V was pared by 0 bases and J by 8 bases, with 7 bases of the junction left unmatched.

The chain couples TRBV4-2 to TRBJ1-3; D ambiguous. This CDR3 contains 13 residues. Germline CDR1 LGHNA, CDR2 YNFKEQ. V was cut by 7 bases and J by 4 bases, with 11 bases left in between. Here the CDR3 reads CASNELAGNTIYF. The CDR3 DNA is TGTGCCAGCAACGAACTTGCGGGAAACACCATATATTTT.

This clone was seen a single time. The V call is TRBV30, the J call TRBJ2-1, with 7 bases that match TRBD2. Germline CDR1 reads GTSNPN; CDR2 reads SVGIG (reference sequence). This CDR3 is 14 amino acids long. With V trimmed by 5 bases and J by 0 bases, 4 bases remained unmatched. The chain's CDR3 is CAWGKRGSYNEQFF. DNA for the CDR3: TGTGCCTGGGGAAAGCGGGGCTCCTACAATGAGCAGTTCTTC.

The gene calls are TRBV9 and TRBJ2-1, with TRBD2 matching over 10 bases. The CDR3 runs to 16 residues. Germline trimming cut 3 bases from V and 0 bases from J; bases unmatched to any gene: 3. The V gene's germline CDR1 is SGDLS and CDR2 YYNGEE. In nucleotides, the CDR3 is TGTGCCAGCAGCGCACCTAGCGGGAGCTCCTACAATGAGCAGTTCTTC. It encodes CASSAPSGSSYNEQFF.

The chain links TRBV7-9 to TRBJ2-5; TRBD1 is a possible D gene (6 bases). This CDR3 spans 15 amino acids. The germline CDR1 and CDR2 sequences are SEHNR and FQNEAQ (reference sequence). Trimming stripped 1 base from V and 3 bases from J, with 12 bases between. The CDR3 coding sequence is TGTGCCAGCAGCTTAGGCCAGGGGATAGAAGAGACCCAGTACTTC. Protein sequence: CASSLGQGIEETQYF.

CDR3 in DNA: TGTGCCAGCAGCTATCTAGACAGGGCCCCCTGGGATGAGCAGTTCTTC. This encodes CASSYLDRAPWDEQFF. The chain employs TRBV11-2 and TRBJ2-1; TRBD1 aligns across 7 bases. Germline loops: CDR1 SGHAT, CDR2 FQNNGV. With V trimmed by 4 bases and J by 8 bases, 14 bases remained unmatched. The CDR3 sequence is 16 residues long.

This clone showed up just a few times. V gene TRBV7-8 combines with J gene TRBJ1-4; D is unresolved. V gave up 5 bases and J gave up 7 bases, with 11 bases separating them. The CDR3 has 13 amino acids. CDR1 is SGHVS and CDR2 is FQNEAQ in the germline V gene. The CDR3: CASSPHQVEKLFF. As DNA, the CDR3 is TGTGCCAGCAGCCCCCATCAGGTTGAAAAACTGTTTTTT. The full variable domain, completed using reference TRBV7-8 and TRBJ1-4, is GAGVSQSPRYKVAKRGQDVALRCDPISGHVSLFWYQQALGQGPEFLTYFQNEAQLDKSGLPSDRFFAERPEGSVSTLKIQRTQQEDSAVYLCASSPHQVEKLFFGSGTQLSVL.

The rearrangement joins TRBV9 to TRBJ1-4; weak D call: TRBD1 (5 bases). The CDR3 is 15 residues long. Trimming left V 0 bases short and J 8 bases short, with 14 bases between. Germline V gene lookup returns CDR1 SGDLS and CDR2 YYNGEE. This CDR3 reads CASSVGLSGGEKLFF. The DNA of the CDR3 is TGTGCCAGCAGCGTAGGCTTATCGGGGGGGGAAAAACTGTTTTTT. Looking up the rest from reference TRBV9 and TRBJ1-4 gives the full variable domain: DSGVTQTPKHLITATGQRVTLRCSPRSGDLSVYWYQQSLDQGLQFLIQYYNGEERAKGNILERFSAQQFPDLHSELNLSSLELGDSALYFCASSVGLSGGEKLFFGSGTQLSVL.

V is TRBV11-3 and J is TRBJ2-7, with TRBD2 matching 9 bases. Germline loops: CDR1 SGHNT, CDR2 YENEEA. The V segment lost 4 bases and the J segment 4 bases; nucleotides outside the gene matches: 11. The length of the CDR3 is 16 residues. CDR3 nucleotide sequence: TGTGCCAGCAGCTATTCTAGCGGGAATTCTTCTTACGAGCAGTACTTC. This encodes CASSYSSGNSSYEQYF.

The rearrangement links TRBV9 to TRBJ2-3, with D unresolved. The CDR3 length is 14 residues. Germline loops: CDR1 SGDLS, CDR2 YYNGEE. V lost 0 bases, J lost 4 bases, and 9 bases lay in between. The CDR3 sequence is CASSVDLPADTQYF. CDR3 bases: TGTGCCAGCAGCGTAGACCTTCCGGCAGATACGCAGTATTTT.

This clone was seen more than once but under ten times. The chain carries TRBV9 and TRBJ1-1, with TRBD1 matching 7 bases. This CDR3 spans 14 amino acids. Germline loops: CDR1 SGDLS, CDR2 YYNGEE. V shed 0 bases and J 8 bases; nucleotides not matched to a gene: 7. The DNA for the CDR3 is TGTGCCAGCAGCGTAGGGGGGGCGACAGGGGAAGCTTTCTTT. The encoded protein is CASSVGGATGEAFF.

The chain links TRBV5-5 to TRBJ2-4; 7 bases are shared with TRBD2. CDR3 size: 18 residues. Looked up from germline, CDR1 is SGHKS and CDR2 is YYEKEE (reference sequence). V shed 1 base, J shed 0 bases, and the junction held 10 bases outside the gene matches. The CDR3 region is CASSLKRLAELAKNIQYF. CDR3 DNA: TGTGCCAGCAGCTTGAAACGTCTAGCGGAGCTAGCCAAAAACATTCAGTACTTC.

The chain's CDR3 is CASSYSGRTEAFF. CDR3 bases: TGTGCCAGCAGTTACTCGGGGAGGACTGAAGCTTTCTTT. The gene calls are TRBV6-5 and TRBJ1-1; no clear D. Looked up from germline, CDR1 is MNHEY and CDR2 is SVGAGI. This CDR3 has 13 amino acids. V lost 0 bases and J lost 5, with 7 bases in between.

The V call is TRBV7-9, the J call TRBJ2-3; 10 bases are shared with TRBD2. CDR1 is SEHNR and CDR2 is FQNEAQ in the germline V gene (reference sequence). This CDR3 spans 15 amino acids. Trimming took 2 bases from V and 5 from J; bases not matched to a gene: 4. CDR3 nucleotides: TGTGCCAGCAGCTTATCCCTAGCGGGAGTAGATACGCAGTATTTT. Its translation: CASSLSLAGVDTQYF.

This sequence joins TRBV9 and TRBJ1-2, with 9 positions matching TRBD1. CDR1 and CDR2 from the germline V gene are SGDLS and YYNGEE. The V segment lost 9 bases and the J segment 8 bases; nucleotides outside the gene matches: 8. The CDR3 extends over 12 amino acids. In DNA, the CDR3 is TGTGCCACGTCCGGGACAGGGAGCGGCTACACCTTC. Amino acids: CATSGTGSGYTF.